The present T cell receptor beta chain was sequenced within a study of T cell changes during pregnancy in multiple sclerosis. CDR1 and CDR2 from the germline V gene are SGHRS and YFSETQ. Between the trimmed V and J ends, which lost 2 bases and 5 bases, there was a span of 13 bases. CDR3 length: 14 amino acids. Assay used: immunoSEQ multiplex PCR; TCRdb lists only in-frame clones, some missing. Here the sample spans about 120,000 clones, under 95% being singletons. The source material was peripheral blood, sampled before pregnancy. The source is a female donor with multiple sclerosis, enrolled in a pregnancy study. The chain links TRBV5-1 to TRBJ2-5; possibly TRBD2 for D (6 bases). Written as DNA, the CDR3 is TGCGCCAGCAGCTTCCTGGGACTTGAGGAGACCCAGTACTTC. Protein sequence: CASSFLGLEETQYF.